A single TCR beta chain is shown here with its context. This entry comes from a study of blood T cell repertoires in COVID-19. Background on the study: Sites in the United States, Italy and Spain provided acute and convalescent COVID-19 samples. Nucleic acid was either cDNA or gDNA, and it came from T cells, B-cell-depleted T cells, or PBMCs.

Original handling: Amplification with reference gene primers provided the estimates of nucleated cell counts. Method: immunoSEQ multiplex PCR; TCRdb's copy keeps in-frame clones and lacks some. V and J calls and clone size are copied from that table; D and trimming were computed from the DNA. The sample includes some 60,000 clones, roughly 90% seen only once; the top ten take roughly 5.2%. Between the trimmed V and J ends, which lost 2 bases and 6 bases, there was a span of 12 bases. Germline CDR1 and CDR2: SGHTA and FQGNSA. The CDR3 has 14 amino acids. The clonotype comes from a human donor in a cohort sampled during active COVID-19. The sequencing input was peripheral blood. The rearrangement links TRBV7-2 to TRBJ2-3; D call uncertain. The CDR3 DNA is TGTGCCAGCAGCTTATTCCTTCGCGAGGATACGCAGTATTTT. Its protein is CASSLFLREDTQYF.